This TCR beta chain came from a study of human T cells and chemical hapten exposure. Background on the study: Among samples, TCR yields varied mainly because of small differences in pooled library volume.

The total RNA was obtained from whole blood that was not fractionated. Study processing details: The median was about 89,000 TCRs per sample, ranging roughly 20,000 to 690,600. TCRdb called the 5' RACE reads again in MiXCR, with one record for every CDR3 protein. In this record, the V and J calls reflect TCRdb's handling and not the investigators' own analysis. Of about 140,000 distinct CDR3 sequences in the sample, 4.1% were seen once. Study observations and caveats: Following DPC sensitization, TCRs present above 1 in 1000 frequency showed no change.

Many counts were recorded for this clonotype. Its matching antigen is unknown. Deletions cut 0 bases from V and 0 bases from J, with 30 bases between. The CDR3 has 23 amino acids. CDR1 and CDR2 (germline): MDHEN, SYDVKM. The genes are TRBV28 and TRBJ1-5; perhaps TRBD1 as D (6 bases). The source is a female donor in good health. The CDR3 spells CASSLWAGAQGGGGIYSNQPQHF. In nucleotides, the CDR3 is TGTGCCAGCAGTTTATGGGCAGGGGCGCAAGGAGGGGGGGGAATATATAGCAATCAGCCCCAGCATTTT.